The clone carrying this TCR beta chain has more than one count but fewer than ten. Antigen unknown. The V end was cut by 5 bases, the J end by 4 bases, with 13 bases between. Germline CDR1 reads SEHNR; CDR2 reads FQNEAQ (reference sequence). The CDR3 length is 14 residues. Amplification of TCR alpha and beta CDR3 regions from RNA used iRepertoire nested multiplex PCR. MiXCR, run by TCRdb on the multiplex PCR reads, gives a single entry per CDR3 protein. This sample carries roughly 130,000 distinct CDR3 sequences, about 25% of them seen once, and the ten largest clones take around a quarter. This sample is drawn from a study of glioma-infiltrating T cells. Notes on the study in general: Tissue and blood shared very few CDR3 sequences. Tissue-blood divergence was below expectation in non-neoplastic patients, above in gliomas.

The chain combines TRBV7-9 with TRBJ2-3, with no clear D. Source material: glioma tissue, nonneoplastic brain tissue, or PBMCs (not recorded which). This TCR was sampled from a human donor with low-grade glioma or glioblastoma, undergoing nonglioma brain surgery, or in good health (not recorded which). CDR3 region: CASSPNAGSDTQYF. CDR3 in DNA: TGTGCCAGCAGCCCGAATGCCGGGTCAGATACGCAGTATTTT.